This passage covers 29 T cell receptor beta chains from one sample sequenced in a study of cytomegalovirus exposure and HLA in healthy donors. Vbeta (60) and Jbeta (13) primers were used in the PCR. Assay: immunoSEQ multiplex PCR; the TCRdb copy retains only in-frame clones and omits some. The table has fewer than 200,000 clones, more than 70% seen once. Material: PBMCs. The receptors were gathered from a woman aged 45-59 years in good health and CMV-seropositive.

The chain uses TRBV6-6 and TRBJ2-7; a possible D gene is TRBD2 (6 bases). Germline V gives CDR1 MNHNY, CDR2 SVGAGI (reference sequence). The CDR3 is made up of 16 amino acids. Trimming cost V 2 bases and J 2 bases, with 16 bases left between them. CDR3 protein: CASSYLGGGNTYEQYF. CDR3 DNA: TGTGCCAGCAGTTACCTCGGCGGAGGGAACACCTACGAGCAGTACTTC.

As regards this clone: At one end the junction does not follow the germline gene, possibly because of a read error. This rearrangement joins TRBV7-9 to TRBJ1-2, with a weak D call TRBD1 (5 bases). Germline V gene sequence: CDR1 SEHNR, CDR2 FQNEAQ (reference sequence). There are 15 residues in the CDR3. The CDR3 sequence is CSSSLDGGNNYGYTF. CDR3 nucleotides: TGTTCCAGCAGCCTCGACGGGGGAAATAACTATGGCTACACCTTC.

The V gene is TRBV14, the J gene TRBJ2-5, with 8 positions matching TRBD1. V gave up 1 base and J gave up 2 bases; unmatched junction bases: 21. The CDR3 sequence is 21 residues long. Germline assignment: CDR1 SGHDN and CDR2 FVKESK. The CDR3 region is CASSQGQGALPFVPRQETQYF. The CDR3 DNA reads TGTGCCAGCAGCCAAGGTCAGGGGGCGCTCCCCTTTGTACCGAGACAAGAGACCCAGTACTTC.

This clone turned up a few times. CDR3 sequence reads: CASSLAGTSSYEQYF. The CDR3, as DNA: TGTGCCAGCAGCTTGGCCGGGACTTCCTCCTACGAGCAGTACTTC. The rearrangement links TRBV7-3 to TRBJ2-7; TRBD2 might be the D (6 bases). V shed 3 bases and J shed 0 bases, with 12 bases lying between them. The CDR3 contains 15 residues. Germline V gene data show CDR1 as SGHTA and CDR2 as FQGTGA. Complete variable domain (other parts from reference TRBV7-3 and TRBJ2-7): GAGVSQTPSNKVTEKGKYVELRCDPISGHTALYWYRQSLGQGPEFLIYFQGTGAADDSGLPNDRFFAVRPEGSVSTLKIQRTERGDSAVYLCASSLAGTSSYEQYFGPGTRLTVT.

The chain has TRBV9 and TRBJ2-1; 15 bases map to TRBD2. The CDR3 contains 16 residues. Trimming cost V 0 bases and J 7 bases; bases outside gene matches: 2. Germline assignment: CDR1 SGDLS and CDR2 YYNGEE. The CDR3 region has the DNA TGTGCCAGCAGCGTAGGGGGACTAGCGGGAGGTAATGAGCAGTTCTTC. Encoded protein: CASSVGGLAGGNEQFF.

This chain uses TRBV5-5 with TRBJ2-5, with 11 bases identical to TRBD1. The V segment lost 2 bases and the J segment 7 bases; nucleotides outside the gene matches: 16. The CDR3 totals 18 residues. The germline V gene encodes CDR1 SGHKS and CDR2 YYEKEE (reference sequence). Here the CDR3 DNA reads TGTGCCAGCAGCTTAAATCCCGGACAGGGGGCCTTCGTAGGGACCCAGTACTTC. This encodes CASSLNPGQGAFVGTQYF.

The chain joins TRBV5-8 to TRBJ1-1; a weak D match, TRBD1 (5 bases). V dropped 4 bases and J dropped 1 base, with 26 bases sitting between them. Germline V gene sequence: CDR1 SGHTS, CDR2 YDEGEE. This CDR3 has 19 residues. The CDR3 nucleotides read TGTGCCAGCAGCCGTCGACGTTATCAGGCTCAGGGAACGAACACTGAAGCTTTCTTT. Translating gives CASSRRRYQAQGTNTEAFF. Supplemented by reference TRBV5-8 and TRBJ1-1, the full variable domain reads EAGVTQSPTHLIKTRGQQATLRCSPISGHTSVYWYQQALGLGLQFLLWYDEGEERNRGNFPPRFSGRQFPNYSSELNVNALELEDSALYLCASSRRRYQAQGTNTEAFFGQGTRLTVV.

This clone was counted between two and nine times. V gene TRBV5-8 combines with J gene TRBJ2-5; TRBD1 matches 10 bases. The CDR3 totals 15 residues. The trim removed 4 bases at V and 5 bases at J, leaving 8 bases unmatched. Germline V CDR1 and CDR2: SGHTS, YDEGEE. The CDR3: CASSPGTGDGETQYF. The CDR3 region has the DNA TGTGCCAGCAGCCCCGGGACAGGGGACGGGGAGACCCAGTACTTC.

This clone has just a few counts. V usage is TRBV23-1 and J usage is TRBJ2-7; 8 nucleotides align to TRBD2. TRBV23-1 is filed as an ORF, its function uncertain. V lost 7 bases to trimming and J lost 0 bases; unmatched junction nucleotides: 8. This CDR3 has 15 amino acids. The DNA of the CDR3 is TGCGCCAGCACCTCAAGGAGCGGGAGCTCCTACGAGCAGTACTTC. Translating it yields CASTSRSGSSYEQYF.

The chain recombines TRBV4-2 with TRBJ1-2; D unclear. V was clipped by 3 bases and J by 2 bases, with 16 bases between them. The CDR3 runs 16 residues. Germline V CDR1 and CDR2: LGHNA, YNFKEQ. The CDR3: CASSQENSLPNYGYTF. In DNA form, the CDR3 reads TGTGCCAGCAGCCAGGAAAACAGTTTACCAAACTATGGCTACACCTTC.

CDR3 bases: TGTGCCATAAGCGAGCGGGGGGCCACAGATACGCAGTATTTT. Its protein is CAISERGATDTQYF. This sequence joins TRBV10-3 and TRBJ2-3, with 9 bases identical to TRBD2. This CDR3 contains 14 residues. The V gene end was trimmed by 9 bases and the J gene end by 2 bases; junction bases not matched to a gene: 6. In germline, CDR1 is ENHRY, CDR2 SYGVKD.

This chain links TRBV27 with TRBJ2-7; D possibly corresponds to TRBD2 (6 bases). CDR1 MNHEY and CDR2 SMNVEV come from the germline V gene (reference sequence). V lost 7 bases to trimming and J lost 5 bases, with 18 bases between them. The CDR3 is made up of 14 amino acids. The CDR3 DNA reads as TGTGCCAGCACCCCGGAGGGAAGCATCAACGAGCAGTACTTC. Its translation is CASTPEGSINEQYF.

CDR3 sequence: CASSLKMGGGYTF. The DNA for the CDR3 is TGCGCCAGCAGCTTGAAGATGGGGGGTGGCTACACCTTC. The chain employs TRBV5-1 and TRBJ1-2; TRBD1 is a possible D gene (5 bases). Per the germline V gene, CDR1 is SGHRS and CDR2 is YFSETQ. The length of the CDR3 is 13 residues. Trimming removed 1 base from V and 7 bases from J, with 11 bases in between.

The chain links TRBV28 to TRBJ1-4, with no clear D. The V gene's germline CDR1 is MDHEN and CDR2 SYDVKM. The CDR3 is made up of 15 amino acids. V shed 8 bases and J shed 8 bases, with 21 bases lying between them. The CDR3 DNA is TGTGCCAGCGCCTCCTCGCCGGGTAGATGGGAAAAACTGTTTTTT. Encoded protein: CASASSPGRWEKLFF.

V and J are TRBV4-1 and TRBJ2-7, with a possible D match to TRBD2 (5 bases). Trimming cost V 0 bases and J 6 bases, with 12 bases left between them. This CDR3 has 14 amino acids. Germline values: CDR1 MGHRA, CDR2 YSYEKL. The CDR3 loop is CASSQDRGQREQYF. The CDR3 DNA sequence: TGCGCCAGCAGCCAAGATCGAGGGCAGCGCGAGCAGTACTTC.

The CDR3, as DNA: TGTGCCAGTAGTATAAGGGGCCCCACCTACGAGCAGTACTTC. Translation: CASSIRGPTYEQYF. V usage is TRBV19 and J usage is TRBJ2-7; maybe TRBD1 (5 bases). V lost 2 bases to trimming and J lost 2 bases, with 10 bases between them. Germline V CDR1 and CDR2: LNHDA, SQIVND (reference sequence). This CDR3 has 14 residues.

V and J are TRBV28 and TRBJ1-1; 9 bases align to TRBD1. The CDR3 totals 17 residues. The V segment lost 3 bases and the J segment 4 bases; nucleotides outside the gene matches: 12. Looked up from germline, CDR1 is MDHEN and CDR2 is SYDVKM. This CDR3 is CASSLKRGTGFFTEAFF. The CDR3 DNA is TGTGCCAGCAGTTTGAAGCGGGGGACAGGGTTTTTCACTGAAGCTTTCTTT.

The chain is built from TRBV7-2 and TRBJ2-2; 9 nucleotides align to TRBD2. After removal of 5 bases from V and 5 bases from J, the junction contained 9 bases not matched to a gene. Germline V gene data show CDR1 as SGHTA and CDR2 as FQGNSA. The CDR3 loop spans 16 amino acids. CDR3 amino acids: CASSNLGGGGTGELFF. In DNA, the CDR3 is TGTGCCAGCAGCAACCTGGGCGGGGGGGGTACCGGGGAGCTGTTTTTT.

This clone was seen more than once but under ten times. V usage is TRBV5-1 and J usage is TRBJ1-1; TRBD1 is a possible D gene (6 bases). V dropped 4 bases and J dropped 4 bases, with 17 bases sitting between them. The CDR3 is made up of 15 amino acids. The germline V gene has CDR1 SGHRS and CDR2 YFSETQ. The CDR3 DNA sequence: TGCGCCAGCAGCGGACTGGACAGCTCCCGCACTGAAGCTTTCTTT. Translation: CASSGLDSSRTEAFF.

This sequence joins TRBV6-9 and TRBJ2-3; TRBD2 matches at 8 bases. Germline CDR1 MNHGY, CDR2 SVAAGI. The trim removed 9 bases at V and 2 bases at J, leaving 16 bases unmatched. This CDR3 contains 17 residues. The CDR3 here is CARPPTGGLINTDTQYF. In DNA, the CDR3 is TGTGCCAGACCCCCTACGGGGGGGCTGATAAACACAGATACGCAGTATTTT.

J is TRBJ2-7 and V is TRBV5-1; 7 nucleotides align to TRBD1. Germline CDR1 and CDR2: SGHRS and YFSETQ. The CDR3 is 15 residues long. Trimming at V came to 0 bases and at J to 2 bases, leaving 5 bases not matched to a gene. The CDR3 DNA sequence: TGCGCCAGCAGCTTGGAGGGACAGATCCCCTACGAGCAGTACTTC. Translating it yields CASSLEGQIPYEQYF. Full variable domain (remainder filled in from reference TRBV5-1 and TRBJ2-7): KAGVTQTPRYLIKTRGQQVTLSCSPISGHRSVSWYQQTPGQGLQFLFEYFSETQRNKGNFPGRFSGRQFSNSRSEMNVSTLELGDSALYLCASSLEGQIPYEQYFGPGTRLTVT.

This clone was seen more than once but under ten times. The V and J genes are TRBV4-2 and TRBJ1-2; D might be TRBD1 (5 bases). The CDR3 runs 15 residues. The V gene's germline CDR1 is LGHNA and CDR2 YNFKEQ. V was trimmed by 0 bases and J by 6 bases, leaving 14 bases between them. CDR3 protein: CASSQETRQFDGYTF. The DNA for the CDR3 is TGTGCCAGCAGCCAAGAAACTCGACAGTTCGATGGCTACACCTTC.

The genes are TRBV4-2 and TRBJ2-1; 9 nucleotides agree with TRBD2. Germline values: CDR1 LGHNA, CDR2 YNFKEQ. The V segment lost 1 base and the J segment 5 bases; nucleotides outside the gene matches: 3. The CDR3 runs to 15 residues. DNA of the CDR3: TGTGCCAGCAGCCAAGGACTAGCGGAAAACAATGAGCAGTTCTTC. Residues: CASSQGLAENNEQFF.

This clone appeared a single time. V is TRBV7-9 and J is TRBJ1-2; a weak D match, TRBD1 (6 bases). This CDR3 is built from 15 residues. Germline-derived CDR1 and CDR2 are SEHNR and FQNEAQ (reference sequence). Trimming cost V 0 bases and J 2 bases, with 10 bases left between them. The CDR3 DNA reads TGTGCCAGCAGCTTAGCGCTCACAGGGAACTATGGCTACACCTTC. Encoded protein: CASSLALTGNYGYTF.

This sequence joins TRBV6-6 and TRBJ1-1; tentative D call: TRBD1 (5 bases). Germline CDR1 MNHNY, CDR2 SVGAGI (reference sequence). This CDR3 spans 14 amino acids. Between the trimmed V and J ends, which lost 2 bases and 3 bases, there was a span of 10 bases. CDR3 in DNA: TGTGCCAGCAGTTACCCAACAGGCCACACTGAAGCTTTCTTT. Its translation: CASSYPTGHTEAFF.

To note about this clone: The junction departs from the called germline gene at one end, perhaps through a read error. The chain recombines TRBV7-9 with TRBJ1-1; 7 positions match TRBD1. The CDR3 extends over 15 amino acids. Germline CDR1 and CDR2: SEHNR and FQNEAQ (reference sequence). The DNA for the CDR3 is TGTTCCAGTGCGCTACAGGGGAATATGAACACTGAAGCTTTCTTT. Translated: CSSALQGNMNTEAFF.

The chain is built from TRBV27 and TRBJ2-4; possibly TRBD2 for D (5 bases). The CDR3 consists of 17 residues. V was cut by 3 bases and J by 1 base, with 16 bases left in between. Germline V gene sequence: CDR1 MNHEY, CDR2 SMNVEV (reference sequence). The CDR3 nucleotides are TGTGCCAGCAGTTTTCTACGCGGGCGCCTGGCCAAAAACATTCAGTACTTC. As protein: CASSFLRGRLAKNIQYF.

This clone was seen a handful of times. Other DNA sequences within the sample encode an identical CDR3. The V call is TRBV5-1, the J call TRBJ2-1; a possible D gene is TRBD1 (6 bases). CDR1 SGHRS and CDR2 YFSETQ come from the germline V gene. The V and J ends lost 0 bases and 3 bases respectively, with 7 bases between them. The CDR3 covers 14 residues. The DNA of the CDR3 is TGCGCCAGCAGCTTGGGGACAGTCTACAATGAGCAGTTCTTC. This codes for CASSLGTVYNEQFF.

V gene TRBV6-5 combines with J gene TRBJ1-5; 8 nucleotides agree with TRBD1. After removal of 4 bases from V and 6 bases from J, the junction contained 5 bases not matched to a gene. From germline, CDR1 is MNHEY and CDR2 SVGAGI. CDR3 length: 14 residues. CDR3 coding DNA: TGTGCCAGCAGTTTATCGGACAGGGTTCAGCCCCAGCATTTT. This translates into CASSLSDRVQPQHF.